Presented here are 3 T cell receptor beta chains from one specimen sequenced in a study of OX40 agonist ivuxolimab in advanced cancers. The library was made by the immunoSEQ multiplex PCR assay. This immuneACCESS table, as held by TCRdb, lists in-frame sequences with V and J called but not all clones. Of the missing ones, under half trace to an unresolved V gene in checked studies; the others have no known cause. A total of about 89,000 clones appear in this sample, approximately 90% of them only once. The leading ten clones occupy 0.71% of the sample. This material consisted of CD4+ or CD8+ T cells sorted from blood, taken in a trial of the OX40 agonist ivuxolimab. The source is an adult with an advanced solid tumor such as melanoma, head and neck, liver or kidney cancer.

The CDR3 DNA sequence: TGCGCCAGCAGCTGGCAGGGGTCTTCAAATGAGCAGTTCTTC. Its translation is CASSWQGSSNEQFF. The chain links TRBV5-1 to TRBJ2-1, with D possibly TRBD1 on 6 matching bases. Per germline, CDR1 SGHRS and CDR2 YFSETQ. CDR3 length: 14 amino acids. With 3 bases removed from V and 7 bases from J, the gap between germline ends came to 14 bases.

The rearrangement joins TRBV10-3 to TRBJ1-5; D uncertain. CDR3 length: 13 amino acids. Germline CDR1 reads ENHRY; CDR2 reads SYGVKD. Trimming shortened V by 2 bases and J by 4 bases, and 6 bases separated the two germline ends. CDR3 region: CAISEVGNQPQHF. The CDR3 coding sequence is TGTGCCATCAGTGAGGTGGGGAATCAGCCCCAGCATTTT.

The gene calls are TRBV5-1 and TRBJ2-1, with 10 bases aligning to TRBD2. The CDR3 covers 16 residues. Germline V CDR1 and CDR2: SGHRS, YFSETQ. V was pared by 4 bases and J by 6 bases, with 10 bases of the junction left unmatched. The CDR3 loop is CASSGEAGGLSNEQFF. CDR3 in DNA: TGCGCCAGCAGCGGAGAAGCGGGGGGGCTTTCCAATGAGCAGTTCTTC.